The 10 T cell receptor beta chains below were found in one sample sequenced in a study of shared clonotypes between healthy human individuals. The assay was immunoSEQ multiplex PCR, and TCRdb's table has in-frame clones only and misses some. In the table there are nearly 2 million clones, roughly 95% of which are singletons. Naivety among CD8 cells was defined by CD45RO negativity and positive CCR7 selection, thereby excluding terminally differentiated effector memory CD45RA+ cells. The material sequenced was naive CD8+ T cells sorted from blood. Every receptor here comes from a man between 18 and 29 years old in good health.

The chain has TRBV9 and TRBJ1-3; 7 positions match TRBD1. J gave up 0 bases and V 3 bases, and 3 bases lay outside the gene matches. The germline V gene encodes CDR1 SGDLS and CDR2 YYNGEE. This CDR3 has 15 residues. The CDR3 loop is CASSGDSLSGNTIYF. The CDR3 DNA is TGTGCCAGCAGCGGGGACAGCCTCTCTGGAAACACCATATATTTT.

The chain is built from TRBV11-2 and TRBJ2-7, with 7 bases that match TRBD1. Germline V gives CDR1 SGHAT, CDR2 FQNNGV. CDR3 length equals 14 residues. The V gene end was trimmed by 5 bases and the J gene end by 6 bases; junction bases not matched to a gene: 10. CDR3 in amino acids: CASSNRDRTSEQYF. As DNA, the CDR3 is TGTGCCAGCAGCAACCGGGACAGAACCTCCGAGCAGTACTTC.

As for this clone: Different DNA sequences within this sample yield the same CDR3. This chain connects TRBV27 to TRBJ2-7; possible D gene TRBD2, 5 bases. The V and J ends lost 3 bases and 1 base respectively, with 7 bases between them. Germline V gives CDR1 MNHEY, CDR2 SMNVEV (reference sequence). The CDR3 contains 13 residues. As DNA, the CDR3 is TGTGCCAGCAGTTTTTCGGGATCCTACGAGCAGTACTTC. It is translated as CASSFSGSYEQYF.

V gene TRBV6-6 combines with J gene TRBJ2-5, with D unresolved. This CDR3 is built from 14 residues. V shed 5 bases and J shed 5 bases, with 15 bases lying between them. CDR1 MNHNY and CDR2 SVGAGI come from the germline V gene (reference sequence). The CDR3 here is CASSPRPPGETQYF. The CDR3 bases are TGTGCCAGCAGTCCGCGGCCCCCCGGGGAGACCCAGTACTTC.

This sequence joins TRBV28 and TRBJ2-7, with D perhaps assigned TRBD1 or TRBD2 (5 bases each). Germline-derived CDR1 and CDR2 are MDHEN and SYDVKM. V dropped 3 bases and J dropped 3 bases, with 12 bases sitting between them. This CDR3 spans 14 amino acids. CDR3 in amino acids: CASSLGRGRYEQYF. CDR3 nucleotides: TGTGCCAGCAGTTTGGGAAGGGGACGCTACGAGCAGTACTTC.

This sequence joins TRBV29-1 and TRBJ1-1; no firm D call. The CDR3 extends over 12 amino acids. Germline CDR1 reads SQVTM; CDR2 reads ANQGSEA. Trimming shortened V by 2 bases and J by 1 base, and 5 bases separated the two germline ends. Here the CDR3 DNA reads TGCAGCGTTGAAAGAGAGAACACTGAAGCTTTCTTT. It encodes CSVERENTEAFF.

About this clone: Distinct nucleotide sequences in the sample also encode this CDR3. V gene TRBV6-5 combines with J gene TRBJ2-1; D is unresolved. V was pared by 6 bases and J by 7 bases, with 7 bases between. The germline gives CDR1 MNHEY, CDR2 SVGAGI. The CDR3 is 11 residues long. CDR3 region: CASSSLNEQFF. For the CDR3, the DNA is TGTGCCAGCAGCTCTCTAAATGAGCAGTTCTTC.

The chain couples TRBV4-2 to TRBJ2-5; 9 bases agree with TRBD2. CDR3 length: 15 amino acids. Trimming removed 0 bases from V and 5 bases from J; junction bases left unmatched: 4. Germline values: CDR1 LGHNA, CDR2 YNFKEQ. CDR3 loop: CASSQDLAGKETQYF. Here the CDR3 DNA reads TGTGCCAGCAGCCAAGATCTAGCGGGGAAGGAGACCCAGTACTTC.

The chain has TRBV6-5 and TRBJ1-1; tentatively, D is TRBD1 (5 bases). Germline V gene lookup returns CDR1 MNHEY and CDR2 SVGAGI. This CDR3 region has 16 residues. Deletions cut 2 bases from V and 6 bases from J, with 19 bases between. The CDR3, as DNA: TGTGCCAGCAGTTACGGGCTGGGGACCGAATCCCCTGAAGCTTTCTTT. Its translation is CASSYGLGTESPEAFF.

This clone was seen only once. V and J are TRBV10-3 and TRBJ1-2; no definite D call. The V end was cut by 3 bases, the J end by 3 bases, with 11 bases between. CDR1 and CDR2 from the germline V gene are ENHRY and SYGVKD. CDR3 length: 14 amino acids. As DNA, the CDR3 is TGTGCCATCAGTGAAATGGGCGGGTACTATGGCTACACCTTC. As protein: CAISEMGGYYGYTF.